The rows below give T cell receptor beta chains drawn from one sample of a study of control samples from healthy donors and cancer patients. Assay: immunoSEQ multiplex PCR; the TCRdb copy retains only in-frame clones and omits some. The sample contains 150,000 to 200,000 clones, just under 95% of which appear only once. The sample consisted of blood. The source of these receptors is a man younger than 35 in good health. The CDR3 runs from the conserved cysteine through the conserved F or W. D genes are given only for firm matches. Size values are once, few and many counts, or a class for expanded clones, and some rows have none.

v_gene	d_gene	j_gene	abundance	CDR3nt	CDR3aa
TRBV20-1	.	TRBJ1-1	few	TGCAGTGTAACTGAAGCTTTCTTT	CSVTEAFF
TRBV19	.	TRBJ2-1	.	TGTGCCAGTAGTATCGGGGGCGCCTCTTTAAATGAGCAGTTCTTC	CASSIGGASLNEQFF
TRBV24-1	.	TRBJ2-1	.	TGTGCCACCAGTGATCACCCCTTGGGGCATGAGCAGTTCTTC	CATSDHPLGHEQFF
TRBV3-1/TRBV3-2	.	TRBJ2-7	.	TGTGCCAGCAGCCCCCGGCAGGAGAGCTCCTACGAGCAGTACTTC	CASSPRQESSYEQYF
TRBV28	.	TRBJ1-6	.	TGTGCCAGCAGTTTATTAAGAAGGGCGTCCGGCTTAAATTCACCCCTCCACTTT	CASSLLRRASGLNSPLHF
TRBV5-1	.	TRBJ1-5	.	TGCGCCAGCAGCTTAAGCGGGATGGGCAATCAGCCCCAGCATTTT	CASSLSGMGNQPQHF
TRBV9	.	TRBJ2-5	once	TGTGCCAGCAGCCTCAAACCGGACAACATCGAGCAAGAGACCCAGTACTTC	CASSLKPDNIEQETQYF
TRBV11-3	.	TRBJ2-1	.	TGTGCCAGCAGTTTGCGGGATGAGCAGTTCTTC	CASSLRDEQFF
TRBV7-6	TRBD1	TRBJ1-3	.	TGTGCCAGCAGCGCAGGACAGGGTCTCTCTGGAAACACCATATATTTT	CASSAGQGLSGNTIYF
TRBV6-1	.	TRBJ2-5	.	TGTGCCAGCAGTGAAGCGGTTAACACGGGGGAGACCCAGTACTTC	CASSEAVNTGETQYF
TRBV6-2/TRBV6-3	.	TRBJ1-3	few	TGTGCCAGCAGTTACTCTAAGACAGCTTTCTCTGGAAACACCATATATTTT	CASSYSKTAFSGNTIYF
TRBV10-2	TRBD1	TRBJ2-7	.	TGCGCCAGCACCTTAAAAACGACAGGGAGACCATCCTACGAGCAGTACTTC	CASTLKTTGRPSYEQYF
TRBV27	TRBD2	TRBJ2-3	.	TGTGCCAGCAGCCGAACCTCGACTAGCGGGGGGGCAGATACGCAGTATTTT	CASSRTSTSGGADTQYF
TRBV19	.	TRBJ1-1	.	TGTGCCAGTAGTATTCGACAGGCCCTTAACACTGAAGCTTTCTTT	CASSIRQALNTEAFF
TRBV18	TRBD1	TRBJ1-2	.	TGTGCCAGCTCACCCCTTGACAGGGCCGGAGGCTACACCTTC	CASSPLDRAGGYTF
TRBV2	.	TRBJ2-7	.	TGTGCCAGCAGTGTGGGAGGTCCGATTATCAACGAGCAGTACTTC	CASSVGGPIINEQYF
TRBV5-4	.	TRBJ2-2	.	TGTGCCAGCAGCTTGGGACAGAACACCGGGGAGCTGTTTTTT	CASSLGQNTGELFF
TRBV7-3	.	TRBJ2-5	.	TGTGCCAGCAGCTTAGCGGGGCTAGCGAAAGAGACCCAGTACTTC	CASSLAGLAKETQYF
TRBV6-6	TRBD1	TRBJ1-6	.	TGTGCCAGCAGCCCGACAGGGGATAATTCACCCCTCCACTTT	CASSPTGDNSPLHF
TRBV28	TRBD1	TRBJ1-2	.	TGTGCCAGCAGCTCCCCTGGGACAGCTGGCTACACCTTC	CASSSPGTAGYTF
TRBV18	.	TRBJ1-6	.	TGTGCCAGCTCACCGACAGGAGGGTCACCCCTCCACTTT	CASSPTGGSPLHF
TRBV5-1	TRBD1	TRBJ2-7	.	TGCGCCAGCAGCTATGAACTTTCCGGGACAGGCTACGAGCAGTACTTC	CASSYELSGTGYEQYF
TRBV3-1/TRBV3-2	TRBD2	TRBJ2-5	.	TGTGCCAGCAGCCAAAGGGGATCGGGGGGGCACGAGACCCAGTACTTC	CASSQRGSGGHETQYF
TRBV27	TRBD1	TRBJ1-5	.	TGTGCCAGCAGTTTAGGACAGGGGCTAGGGCCCCAGCATTTT	CASSLGQGLGPQHF
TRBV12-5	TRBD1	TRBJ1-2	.	TGTGCTAGTGGTTTGGTCGCCTTTGGACAGGGTGATAGCTATGGCTACACCTTC	CASGLVAFGQGDSYGYTF
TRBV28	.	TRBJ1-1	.	TGTGCCAGCAGTCTCCAAAGAAACACTGAAGCTTTCTTT	CASSLQRNTEAFF
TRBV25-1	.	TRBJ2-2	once	TGTGCCAGCAGTGAATTGTTGGGCGAGCTGTTTTTT	CASSELLGELFF
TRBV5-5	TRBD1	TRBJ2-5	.	TGTGCCAGCAGCTTAACAGGGGGGTGGTATGTAGTGGAGACCCAGTACTTC	CASSLTGGWYVVETQYF
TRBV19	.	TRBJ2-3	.	TGTGCCAGTACCGGACTCCGAAAAATGACAGATACGCAGTATTTT	CASTGLRKMTDTQYF
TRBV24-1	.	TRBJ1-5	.	TGTGCCACCAGTGAACTGGGACCAAATCAGCCCCAGCATTTT	CATSELGPNQPQHF
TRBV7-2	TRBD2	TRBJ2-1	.	TGTGCCAGCAGCTTAACTAGCGGGGGGTACAATGAGCAGTTCTTC	CASSLTSGGYNEQFF
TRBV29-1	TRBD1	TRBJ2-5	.	TGCAGCGTCCACAGGGGTGGAGAGACCCAGTACTTC	CSVHRGGETQYF
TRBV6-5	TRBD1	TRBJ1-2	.	TGTGCCAGCAGCAGGGGGACGCGCTATGGCTACACCTTC	CASSRGTRYGYTF
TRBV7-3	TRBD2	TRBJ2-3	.	TGTGCCAGCAGCCAAATAGCGGGGGGCAACACAGATACGCAGTATTTT	CASSQIAGGNTDTQYF
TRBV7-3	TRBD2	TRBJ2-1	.	TGTGCCAGCAGCCCGAGGACTAGCGACTCCTACAATGAGCAGTTCTTC	CASSPRTSDSYNEQFF
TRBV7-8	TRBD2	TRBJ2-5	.	TGTGCCAGCAGCGAACTAGCGGGGTCGGGGGAGACCCAGTACTTC	CASSELAGSGETQYF
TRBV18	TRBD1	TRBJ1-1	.	TGTGCCAGCTCCCCCGGGACAGGGGGCGATCGAACTGAAGCTTTCTTT	CASSPGTGGDRTEAFF
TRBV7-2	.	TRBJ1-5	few	TGTGCCAGCAGCCGATATGGGGATCAGCCCCAGCATTTT	CASSRYGDQPQHF
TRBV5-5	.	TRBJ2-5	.	TGTGCCAGCAGCTTACAGGCCCAAGAGACCCAGTACTTC	CASSLQAQETQYF
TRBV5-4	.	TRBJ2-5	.	TGTGCCAGCAGCCGCGAAGAGACCCAGTACTTC	CASSREETQYF
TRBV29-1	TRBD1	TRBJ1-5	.	TGCAGCGTTTGTGACAGGGAGAATCAGCCCCAGCATTTT	CSVCDRENQPQHF
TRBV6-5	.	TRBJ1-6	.	TGTGCCAGCCTGCGGGGCTATTCACCCCTCCACTTT	CASLRGYSPLHF
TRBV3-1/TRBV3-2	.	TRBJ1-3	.	TGTGCCAGCAGCCTGACGGGACGGAACTCTGGAAACACCATATATTTT	CASSLTGRNSGNTIYF
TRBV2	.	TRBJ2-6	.	TGTGCCAGCAGTGGGACAGCCTTCTCTGGGGCCAACGTCCTGACTTTC	CASSGTAFSGANVLTF
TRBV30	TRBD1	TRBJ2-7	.	TGTGCCTGGAAGGGGACAGGCTCGACGGTCGTTTTTAGCAACGAGCAGTACTTC	CAWKGTGSTVVFSNEQYF
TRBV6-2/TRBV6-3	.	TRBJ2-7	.	TGTGCCAGCAGTTACTCAAGGGGGGACCCCTACGAGCAGTACTTC	CASSYSRGDPYEQYF
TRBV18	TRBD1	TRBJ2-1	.	TGTGCCAGCTCAGCGCAAGCGACAGGGACTGAGCAGTTCTTC	CASSAQATGTEQFF
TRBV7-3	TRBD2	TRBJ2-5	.	TGTGCCAGCAGCGATCTAGCGGGGGGGCGCGAGACCCAGTACTTC	CASSDLAGGRETQYF
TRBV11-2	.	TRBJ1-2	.	TGTGCCAGCAGCTTGATCCGGGACGGCCTTTCGGGTAGAGGAGGCTACACCTTC	CASSLIRDGLSGRGGYTF
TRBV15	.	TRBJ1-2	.	TGTGCCACCAGCAGAGAAAGCCCTGCGGAAGGCTACACCTTC	CATSRESPAEGYTF